This T cell receptor (beta chain) originates from a study of cytomegalovirus exposure and HLA in healthy donors (TCRdb year 2017). Some background on the complete study: An earlier analysis of 587 of the donors reported more than 250 Gb of sequence data and 120 million or so unique TCR beta sequences from 150 million to 200 million T cells. An early release covering roughly 640 HLA-typed donors comprised about 320 gigabases of sequencing data and 85 million or so unique TCR sequences. The genetic ancestry cluster associated with self-reported Caucasian donors included over 65% of the roughly 400 genotyped donors. The aim of the study was to test whether cataloging public T cell receptors could identify signatures of past pathogen exposure. The T cell repertoires of 550 to 850 subjects were profiled by immunosequencing and related to cytomegalovirus serostatus. A separate validation cohort of over a hundred different subjects was used in addition to the approximately 670-subject first cohort. The study combined high-throughput TCR immunosequencing, statistical association of individual TCRs with disease status, and machine learning to predict cytomegalovirus infection status. In a later analysis, previously published TCR beta repertoires from 550 to 700 donors were re-analyzed and high-resolution HLA genotyping was added so that TCR occurrence patterns could be studied. The later analysis used no new phenotypic data to find candidate immune exposures, relying instead on TCR beta sequences and their occurrence across donors. An earlier analysis of 587 of the donors used high-throughput TCR beta sequencing to judge whether each TCR beta V gene segment behaved as functional or pseudogenic. Donor age, sex, ethnicity and CMV serostatus were compiled together with the repertoire data. Genome-wide SNP genotypes for about 65% of the 666 donors were used in a later genetic analysis, which treated that subset as a discovery cohort. All discovery cohort repertoires had been generated on a single sequencing platform. Class I and class II HLA loci were covered by the typing at four-digit resolution. The number of typed donors differed by locus: about 620-630 for A, B, C, DRB1 and DQB1; approximately 520 for DQA1; 600 to 610 for DPA1; and 400 to 480 for DPB1. Four to six DR-DQ haplotypes were handled as single units for association and clustering, since linkage in the cohort was strong. On average, about 240,000 unique TCR beta nucleotide sequences were sequenced per donor among a few hundred genotyped donors of the cohort, with roughly a sixth of those sequences being non-productive. Study-wide conclusions, independent of this receptor: Immune exposure information for the cohort was limited to CMV serostatus. The sequencing pipeline was judged likely to have produced a cluster of highly shared sequence variants as a technical artifact. Linkage disequilibrium might explain the correlated functional status among segregating V segments, but an unknown experimental factor could not be excluded. Three of the identified cytomegalovirus-associated TCR beta chains were confirmed in vitro to be specific for cytomegalovirus antigens. The authors suggested that the approach could potentially be generalized to other disease states and immunological phenotypes. Assigning TCR associations to individual alleles was difficult when HLA alleles, especially DR and DQ, strongly co-occurred. A later analysis reported that several top co-occurrence clusters appeared linked to parvovirus B19, influenza, CMV and Epstein-Barr virus. While some public TCRs were present in many individuals, most TCR sequences turned up only very rarely across donors. Some IMGT-functional V segments, including TRBV6-2 and TRBV6-3, could not be distinguished by the 87-base-pair reads and were therefore excluded. Compared with the roughly 700-donor mean, donors in an Asian-associated ancestry cluster had fewer N-insertions in productive TCRs, according to a later genetic analysis. In a later genetic analysis, a missense DCLRE1C variant was associated with V-gene and J-gene trimming of TCR beta chains, and the association was replicated in an independent cohort. In a later analysis, most CMV-associated TCR beta chains were found to appear HLA-restricted, with HLA associations seemingly driven largely by CMV exposure. In a later analysis, the rate of TCR association differed among HLA loci, with DRB1 alleles having the most associated TCRs and HLA-C alleles having the fewest. Specific HLA alleles were associated with around 18,000 TCR beta sequences at a false discovery rate of 0.05 in a later analysis. In an earlier analysis of approximately 600 of the donors, most TCR beta V segments were observed in productive rearrangements about 90% or about 30% of the time, broadly matching IMGT annotations. HLA typing was unavailable for some donors at each locus, so association tests used only the typed subset. The study listed approximately 160 TCR beta chains as associated with cytomegalovirus. In a later analysis, HLA-associated TCR beta chains showed more clonal expansion and lower generation probabilities than non-associated chains that were equally common. A further reported finding was that TCR beta sequences accurately predicted the HLA-A and HLA-B alleles for most subjects in the first cohort. The classifier was reported to diagnose cytomegalovirus status with high specificity and sensitivity in both the original cohort and the validation cohort. The presence/absence analyses assumed that sequencing depth was roughly uniform across donors, and that assumption may not be true. Because counts were too low, seventeen rarely observed V segments, including chromosome 9 orphons, were left out of the earlier analysis of a few hundred of the donors. Only TCR beta chains were sequenced in this cohort, and the absence of alpha or paired-chain data limited detectable features.

Library generation was performed with the immunoSEQ multiplex PCR assay. For the multiplex PCR, a mixture combining 60 forward primers for TCR Vbeta segments and 13 reverse primers for TCR Jbeta segments was used. Amplification of the CDR3 region of rearranged TCR beta genes was performed with a multiplex PCR assay on genomic DNA. The Illumina HiSeq System was used to sequence the amplified TCR beta libraries as 87-base-pair reads. In the source study's methods: Across the 500 to 700 repertoires, a later analysis counted approximately 83 million unique TCR beta chains, some 11 million of which were shared by at least two donors. To remove PCR and sequencing errors, raw reads were error-corrected and collapsed into unique sequences using a nearest-neighbor algorithm that merged closely related sequences. CDR3 sequences were aligned to IMGT reference sequences to assign V, D and J gene segments. For a sequence to be retained, a match of at least six nucleotides was required to both a V gene segment and a J gene segment. A rearrangement counted as productive if the CDR3 had no stop codons and remained in frame with V and J, and every other rearrangement counted as non-productive. Following IMGT convention, CDR3 was defined as the stretch from the second conserved V-encoded cysteine to the conserved J-encoded phenylalanine. Sequences without an unambiguous match to a single V gene segment were excluded from the earlier analysis of 450 to 750 of the donors. In an earlier analysis of a few hundred of the donors, V segments were called functional above 56.7% productive rearrangements and were called segregating when the between-donor standard deviation exceeded 5%. To diagnose cytomegalovirus status from the catalog of TCR beta chain sequences, a statistical classification framework was built. In a later analysis, V and J genes were assigned by comparing TCR nucleotide sequences against IMGT/GENE-DB human TR gene sequences. The TCRdist pipeline was used in a later analysis to assign CDR3 sequences and most-parsimonious VDJ recombination scenarios. In a later analysis, each TCR beta chain was defined by its CDR3 amino acid sequence together with its V-gene family, and reads without a unique V-gene family were excluded. To address suspected cross-contamination and a sequencing artifact, a later analysis removed roughly 580 highly shared, low-generation-probability nucleotide sequences. For each public chain, a later analysis derived a clonal expansion index from normalized ranks of inferred template counts within each repertoire. In a later analysis, generation probabilities were computed with a VDJ recombination model fitted to out-of-frame rearrangements, and the resulting probabilities were checked against IGoR. Hypergeometric tests were used in a later analysis to score TCR-TCR, TCR-HLA and TCR-CMV co-occurrence, with a repertoire-size bias correction applied to the TCR pairs. To estimate false discovery rates, a later analysis permuted the HLA or CMV assignments 20 times. In a later analysis, co-occurring TCRs were grouped using DBSCAN, with TCRdist sequence similarity added in when clustering inside HLA-allele-positive subsets. Co-occurrence clustering excluded repertoires with fewer than 30,000 or more than 120,000 public chains, plus five with anomalous nucleotide sharing. TCRdb re-hosts the immuneACCESS table, in-frame sequences only. Its copies lack some clones; in the studies checked, an unresolved V gene accounts for under half of them, and the cause for the rest is not known. V and J calls and clone size are given by that table; D and trimming were obtained from the DNA. The sample table contains about 80,000 clones; only one count was recorded for 70% to 80% of them. The ten most abundant clones make up 2.5% of the sample.

In total, 666 healthy bone marrow donors made up the cohort. At the time of sampling, every cohort member was nominally healthy, though immune exposures that went unrecorded were likely present. The donor was CMV seronegative and was included in the group of approximately 350 seronegative cohort members. A peripheral blood sample was provided by each donor, and peripheral blood mononuclear cells were used for TCR beta sequencing. Genomic DNA was extracted from the blood cell samples with the Qiagen DNeasy Blood Extraction Kit. Trimming costs V 3 bases and J 5 bases, and their ends lie 14 bases apart. The germline V gene (reference sequence) provides CDR1 SEHNR and CDR2 FQNEAQ. The CDR3 starts with the cysteine, ends with the phenylalanine, and has 14 residues. The kept DNA is CDR3 alone, 42 bases in frame from the first base. With regard to this clone: The antigen this receptor binds is unknown. No base-level quality is on record; no much larger clone is a single base apart.

This clonotype was obtained from a man aged 25-45 years in good health and CMV-seronegative. The sample consisted of PBMCs. The rearranged segments are TRBV7-9 and TRBJ2-7; the D gene remains uncertain. Read as DNA, the sequence is TGTGCCAGCAGCTTTGGCGGCAGCTGGGACGAGCAGTACTTC. The encoded protein is CASSFGGSWDEQYF.